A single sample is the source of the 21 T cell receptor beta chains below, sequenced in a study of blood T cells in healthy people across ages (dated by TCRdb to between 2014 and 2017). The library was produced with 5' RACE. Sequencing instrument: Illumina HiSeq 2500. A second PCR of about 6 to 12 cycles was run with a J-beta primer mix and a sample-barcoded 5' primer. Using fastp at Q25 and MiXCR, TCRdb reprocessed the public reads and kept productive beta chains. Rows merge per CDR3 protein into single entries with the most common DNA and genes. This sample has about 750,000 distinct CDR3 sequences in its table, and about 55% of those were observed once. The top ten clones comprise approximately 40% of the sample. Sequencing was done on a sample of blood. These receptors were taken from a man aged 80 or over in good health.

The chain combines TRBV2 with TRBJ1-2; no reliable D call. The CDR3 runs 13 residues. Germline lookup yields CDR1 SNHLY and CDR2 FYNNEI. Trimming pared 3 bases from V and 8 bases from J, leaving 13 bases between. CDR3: CASSDVGLRGYTF. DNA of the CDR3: TGTGCCAGCAGTGATGTGGGGTTGAGGGGCTACACCTTC.

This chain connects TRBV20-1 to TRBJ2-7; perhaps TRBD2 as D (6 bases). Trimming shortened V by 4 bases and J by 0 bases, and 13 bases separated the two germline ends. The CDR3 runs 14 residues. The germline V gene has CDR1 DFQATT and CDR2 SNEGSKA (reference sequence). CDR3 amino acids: CSAIHGTRSYEQYF. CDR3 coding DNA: TGCAGTGCTATTCACGGGACTCGCTCCTACGAGCAGTACTTC.

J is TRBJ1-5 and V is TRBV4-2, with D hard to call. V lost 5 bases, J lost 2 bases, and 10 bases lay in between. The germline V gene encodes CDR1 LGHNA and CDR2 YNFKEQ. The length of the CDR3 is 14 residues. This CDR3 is CASSENRGNQPQHF. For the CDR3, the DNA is TGTGCCAGCAGCGAAAATAGGGGCAATCAGCCCCAGCATTTT.

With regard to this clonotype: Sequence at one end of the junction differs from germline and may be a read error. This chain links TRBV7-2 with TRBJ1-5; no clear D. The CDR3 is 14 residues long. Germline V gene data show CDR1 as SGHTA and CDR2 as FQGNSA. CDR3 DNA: TGTGTCAGCAGATCCGACGCAAGCAATCAGCCCCAGCATTTT. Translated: CVSRSDASNQPQHF.

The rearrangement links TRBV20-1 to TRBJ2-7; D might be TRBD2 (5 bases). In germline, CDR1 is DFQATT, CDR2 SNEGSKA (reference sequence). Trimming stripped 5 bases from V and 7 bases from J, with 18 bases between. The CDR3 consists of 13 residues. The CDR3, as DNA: TGCAGTGCTGCTAGCCCCGGATACAATGAGCAGTACTTC. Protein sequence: CSAASPGYNEQYF.

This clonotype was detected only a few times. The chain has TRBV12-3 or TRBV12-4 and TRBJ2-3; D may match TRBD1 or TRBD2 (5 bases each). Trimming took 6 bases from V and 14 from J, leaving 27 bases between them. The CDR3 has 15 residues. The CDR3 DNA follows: TGTGCCAGCAGGGCCGGGGCCTCCCGGGGCAGATACGCGTATTTT. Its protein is CASRAGASRGRYAYF.

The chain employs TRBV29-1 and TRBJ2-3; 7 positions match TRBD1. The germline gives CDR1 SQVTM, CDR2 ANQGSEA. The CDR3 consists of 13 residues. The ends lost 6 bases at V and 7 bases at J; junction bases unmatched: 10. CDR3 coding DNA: TGCAGCGTAATCCGGACAGGAGGATATACGCAGTATTTT. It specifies CSVIRTGGYTQYF.

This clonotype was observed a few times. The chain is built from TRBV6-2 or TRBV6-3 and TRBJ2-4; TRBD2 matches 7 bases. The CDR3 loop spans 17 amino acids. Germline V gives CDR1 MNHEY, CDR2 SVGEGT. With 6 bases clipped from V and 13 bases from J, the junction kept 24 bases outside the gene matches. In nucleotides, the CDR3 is TGTGCCAGCAGGGAGAGACTAGCAAAACTACTACCGGGGAAGCAGTACTTC. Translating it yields CASRERLAKLLPGKQYF.

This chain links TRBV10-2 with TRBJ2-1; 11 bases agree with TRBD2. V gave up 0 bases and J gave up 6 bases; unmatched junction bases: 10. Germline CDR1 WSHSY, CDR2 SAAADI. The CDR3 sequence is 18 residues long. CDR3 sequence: CASSESILAGGWANEQFF. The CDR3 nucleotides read TGCGCCAGCAGTGAGTCCATCCTAGCGGGAGGTTGGGCCAATGAGCAGTTCTTC.

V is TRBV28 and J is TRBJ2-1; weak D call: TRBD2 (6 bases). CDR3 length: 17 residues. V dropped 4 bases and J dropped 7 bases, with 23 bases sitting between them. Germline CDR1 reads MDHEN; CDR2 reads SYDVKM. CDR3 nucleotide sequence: TGTGCCAGCAGTTCACCGACGGGACTTACTCCTATGAATGAGCAGTTCTTC. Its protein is CASSSPTGLTPMNEQFF.

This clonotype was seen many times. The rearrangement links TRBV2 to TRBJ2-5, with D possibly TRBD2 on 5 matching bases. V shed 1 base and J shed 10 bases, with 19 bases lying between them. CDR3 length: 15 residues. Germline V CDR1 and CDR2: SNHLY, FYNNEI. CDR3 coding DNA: TGTGCCAGCAGTGAAGGAGGGCAGCTCACCATCAACCAGTACTTC. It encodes CASSEGGQLTINQYF.

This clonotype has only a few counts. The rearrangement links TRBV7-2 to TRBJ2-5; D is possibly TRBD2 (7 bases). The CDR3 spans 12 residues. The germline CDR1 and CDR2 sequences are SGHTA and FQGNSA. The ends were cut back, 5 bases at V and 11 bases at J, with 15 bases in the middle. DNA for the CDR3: TGTGCCAGCAGCCGGAGGGGGGGTGAGCAGTACTTC. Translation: CASSRRGGEQYF.

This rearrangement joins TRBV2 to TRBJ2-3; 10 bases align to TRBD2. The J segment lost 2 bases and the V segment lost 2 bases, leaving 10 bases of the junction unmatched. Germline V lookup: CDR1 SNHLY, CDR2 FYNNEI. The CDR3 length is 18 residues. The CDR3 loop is CASSELHAGLANTDTQYF. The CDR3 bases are TGTGCCAGCAGTGAACTCCATGCGGGACTAGCGAACACAGATACGCAGTATTTT.

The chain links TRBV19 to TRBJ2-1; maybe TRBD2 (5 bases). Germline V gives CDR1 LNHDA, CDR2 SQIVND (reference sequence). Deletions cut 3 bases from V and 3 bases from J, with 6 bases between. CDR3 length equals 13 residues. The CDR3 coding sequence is TGTGCCAGTAGTATCGGGAACTACAATGAGCAGTTCTTC. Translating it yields CASSIGNYNEQFF.

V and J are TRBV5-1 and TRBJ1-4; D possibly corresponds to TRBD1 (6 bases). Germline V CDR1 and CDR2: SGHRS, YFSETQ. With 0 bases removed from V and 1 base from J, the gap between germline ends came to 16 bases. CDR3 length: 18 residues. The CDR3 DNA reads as TGCGCCAGCAGCTTGGTGGGGGATCCCAGGGGAACTAATGAAAAACTGTTTTTT. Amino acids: CASSLVGDPRGTNEKLFF.

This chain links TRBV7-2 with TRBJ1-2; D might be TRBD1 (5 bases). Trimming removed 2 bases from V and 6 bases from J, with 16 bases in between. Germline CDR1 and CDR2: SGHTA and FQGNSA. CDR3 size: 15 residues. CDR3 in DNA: TGTGCCAGCAGCTTAAGGCGAGGCAGGGCGAATGGCTACACCTTC. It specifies CASSLRRGRANGYTF.

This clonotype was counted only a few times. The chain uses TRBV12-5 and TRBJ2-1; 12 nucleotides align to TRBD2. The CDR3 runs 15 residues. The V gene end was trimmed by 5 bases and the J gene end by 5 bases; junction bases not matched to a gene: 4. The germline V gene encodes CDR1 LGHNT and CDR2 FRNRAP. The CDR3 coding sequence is TGTGCTAGTGGTCCTAGCGGGAGGGCGGACAATGAGCAGTTCTTC. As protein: CASGPSGRADNEQFF.

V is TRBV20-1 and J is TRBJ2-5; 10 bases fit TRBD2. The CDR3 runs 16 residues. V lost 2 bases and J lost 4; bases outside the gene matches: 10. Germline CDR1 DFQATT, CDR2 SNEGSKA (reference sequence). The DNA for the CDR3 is TGCAGTGCTAGACGTCCTAGCGGGAGCTGGGCAGAGACCCAGTACTTC. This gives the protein CSARRPSGSWAETQYF.

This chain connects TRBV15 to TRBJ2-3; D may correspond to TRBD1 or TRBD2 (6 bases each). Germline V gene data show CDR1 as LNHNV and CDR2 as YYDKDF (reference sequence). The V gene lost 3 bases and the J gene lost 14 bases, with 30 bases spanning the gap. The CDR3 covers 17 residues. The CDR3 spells CATSSSNPYGGRRYAYF. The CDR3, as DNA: TGTGCCACCAGCAGTTCGAACCCCTACGGGGGCCGCAGATACGCGTATTTT.

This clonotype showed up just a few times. The CDR3 is CASSSDRGWRYAYF. The CDR3 DNA follows: TGTGCCAGCAGCTCGGACAGGGGATGGAGATACGCGTATTTT. J is TRBJ2-3 and V is TRBV7-9; 9 nucleotides align to TRBD1. The V gene's germline CDR1 is SEHNR and CDR2 FQNEAQ (reference sequence). The CDR3 is 14 residues long. V trimming: 4 bases; J trimming: 14 bases; junction bases outside the gene matches: 13.

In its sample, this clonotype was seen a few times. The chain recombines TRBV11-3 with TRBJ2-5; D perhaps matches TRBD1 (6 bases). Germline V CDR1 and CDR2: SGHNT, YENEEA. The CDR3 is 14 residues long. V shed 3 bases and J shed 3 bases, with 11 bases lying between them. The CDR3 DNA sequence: TGTGCCAGCAGCTTGGGGACAACGAAAGAGACCCAGTACTTC. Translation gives CASSLGTTKETQYF.